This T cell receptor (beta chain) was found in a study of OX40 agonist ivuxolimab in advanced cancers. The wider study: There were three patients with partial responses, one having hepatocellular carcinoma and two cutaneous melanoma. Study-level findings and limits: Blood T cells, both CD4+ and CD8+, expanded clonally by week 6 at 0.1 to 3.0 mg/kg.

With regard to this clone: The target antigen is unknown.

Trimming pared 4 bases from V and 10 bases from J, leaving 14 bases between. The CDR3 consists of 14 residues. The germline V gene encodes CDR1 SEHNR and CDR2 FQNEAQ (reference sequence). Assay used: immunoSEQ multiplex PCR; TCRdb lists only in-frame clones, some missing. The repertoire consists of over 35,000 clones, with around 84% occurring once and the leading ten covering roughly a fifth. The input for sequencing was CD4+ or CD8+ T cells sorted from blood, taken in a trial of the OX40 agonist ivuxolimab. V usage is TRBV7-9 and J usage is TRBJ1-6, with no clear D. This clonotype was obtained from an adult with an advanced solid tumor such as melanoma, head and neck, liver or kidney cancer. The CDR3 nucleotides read TGTGCCAGCAGCTCGGGTGGGGTTAAGTCACCCCTCCACTTT. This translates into CASSSGGVKSPLHF.